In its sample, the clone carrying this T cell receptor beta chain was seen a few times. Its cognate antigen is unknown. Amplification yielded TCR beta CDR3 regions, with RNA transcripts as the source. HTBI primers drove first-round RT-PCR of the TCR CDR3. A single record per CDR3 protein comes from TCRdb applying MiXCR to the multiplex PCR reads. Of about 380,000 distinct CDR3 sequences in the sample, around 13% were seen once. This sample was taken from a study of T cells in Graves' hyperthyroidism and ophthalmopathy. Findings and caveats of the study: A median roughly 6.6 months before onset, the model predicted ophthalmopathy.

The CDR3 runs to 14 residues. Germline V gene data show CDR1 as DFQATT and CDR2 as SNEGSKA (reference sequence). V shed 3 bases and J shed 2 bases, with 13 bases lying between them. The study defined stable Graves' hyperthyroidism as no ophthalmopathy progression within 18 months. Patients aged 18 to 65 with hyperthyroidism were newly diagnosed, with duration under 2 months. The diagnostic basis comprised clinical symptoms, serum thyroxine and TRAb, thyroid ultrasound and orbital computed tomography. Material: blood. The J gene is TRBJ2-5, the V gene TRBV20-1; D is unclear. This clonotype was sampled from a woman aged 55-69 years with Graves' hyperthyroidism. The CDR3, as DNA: TGCAGTGCTAGTCCAGCCCATATACAAGAGACCCAGTACTTC. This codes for CSASPAHIQETQYF.